In this sample, the clone carrying this TCR beta chain turned up many times. Antigen specificity is unknown. CDR3 length: 20 amino acids. CDR1 and CDR2 (germline): DFQATT, SNEGSKA (reference sequence). V lost 3 bases to trimming and J lost 5 bases; unmatched junction nucleotides: 20. This record comes from a study of identical twins. TCRdb reanalysed the 5' RACE reads using MiXCR and keeps one entry per CDR3 protein. The profile shows more than 650,000 distinct CDR3 sequences, 5.5% to 6.5% of them singletons. Study results and caveats: Shared out-of-frame alpha sequences (those common to twins) showed excess low generation probability.

Source material: naive T cells sorted from blood. The V and J genes are TRBV20-1 and TRBJ2-3; 13 nucleotides line up with TRBD2. The sequence was collected from a young man in good health. In DNA, the CDR3 is TGCAGTGCTAGGCCTTCTAGAGATGTGGGACTAGCGGGACCAGGAGATACGCAGTATTTT. Translated: CSARPSRDVGLAGPGDTQYF.